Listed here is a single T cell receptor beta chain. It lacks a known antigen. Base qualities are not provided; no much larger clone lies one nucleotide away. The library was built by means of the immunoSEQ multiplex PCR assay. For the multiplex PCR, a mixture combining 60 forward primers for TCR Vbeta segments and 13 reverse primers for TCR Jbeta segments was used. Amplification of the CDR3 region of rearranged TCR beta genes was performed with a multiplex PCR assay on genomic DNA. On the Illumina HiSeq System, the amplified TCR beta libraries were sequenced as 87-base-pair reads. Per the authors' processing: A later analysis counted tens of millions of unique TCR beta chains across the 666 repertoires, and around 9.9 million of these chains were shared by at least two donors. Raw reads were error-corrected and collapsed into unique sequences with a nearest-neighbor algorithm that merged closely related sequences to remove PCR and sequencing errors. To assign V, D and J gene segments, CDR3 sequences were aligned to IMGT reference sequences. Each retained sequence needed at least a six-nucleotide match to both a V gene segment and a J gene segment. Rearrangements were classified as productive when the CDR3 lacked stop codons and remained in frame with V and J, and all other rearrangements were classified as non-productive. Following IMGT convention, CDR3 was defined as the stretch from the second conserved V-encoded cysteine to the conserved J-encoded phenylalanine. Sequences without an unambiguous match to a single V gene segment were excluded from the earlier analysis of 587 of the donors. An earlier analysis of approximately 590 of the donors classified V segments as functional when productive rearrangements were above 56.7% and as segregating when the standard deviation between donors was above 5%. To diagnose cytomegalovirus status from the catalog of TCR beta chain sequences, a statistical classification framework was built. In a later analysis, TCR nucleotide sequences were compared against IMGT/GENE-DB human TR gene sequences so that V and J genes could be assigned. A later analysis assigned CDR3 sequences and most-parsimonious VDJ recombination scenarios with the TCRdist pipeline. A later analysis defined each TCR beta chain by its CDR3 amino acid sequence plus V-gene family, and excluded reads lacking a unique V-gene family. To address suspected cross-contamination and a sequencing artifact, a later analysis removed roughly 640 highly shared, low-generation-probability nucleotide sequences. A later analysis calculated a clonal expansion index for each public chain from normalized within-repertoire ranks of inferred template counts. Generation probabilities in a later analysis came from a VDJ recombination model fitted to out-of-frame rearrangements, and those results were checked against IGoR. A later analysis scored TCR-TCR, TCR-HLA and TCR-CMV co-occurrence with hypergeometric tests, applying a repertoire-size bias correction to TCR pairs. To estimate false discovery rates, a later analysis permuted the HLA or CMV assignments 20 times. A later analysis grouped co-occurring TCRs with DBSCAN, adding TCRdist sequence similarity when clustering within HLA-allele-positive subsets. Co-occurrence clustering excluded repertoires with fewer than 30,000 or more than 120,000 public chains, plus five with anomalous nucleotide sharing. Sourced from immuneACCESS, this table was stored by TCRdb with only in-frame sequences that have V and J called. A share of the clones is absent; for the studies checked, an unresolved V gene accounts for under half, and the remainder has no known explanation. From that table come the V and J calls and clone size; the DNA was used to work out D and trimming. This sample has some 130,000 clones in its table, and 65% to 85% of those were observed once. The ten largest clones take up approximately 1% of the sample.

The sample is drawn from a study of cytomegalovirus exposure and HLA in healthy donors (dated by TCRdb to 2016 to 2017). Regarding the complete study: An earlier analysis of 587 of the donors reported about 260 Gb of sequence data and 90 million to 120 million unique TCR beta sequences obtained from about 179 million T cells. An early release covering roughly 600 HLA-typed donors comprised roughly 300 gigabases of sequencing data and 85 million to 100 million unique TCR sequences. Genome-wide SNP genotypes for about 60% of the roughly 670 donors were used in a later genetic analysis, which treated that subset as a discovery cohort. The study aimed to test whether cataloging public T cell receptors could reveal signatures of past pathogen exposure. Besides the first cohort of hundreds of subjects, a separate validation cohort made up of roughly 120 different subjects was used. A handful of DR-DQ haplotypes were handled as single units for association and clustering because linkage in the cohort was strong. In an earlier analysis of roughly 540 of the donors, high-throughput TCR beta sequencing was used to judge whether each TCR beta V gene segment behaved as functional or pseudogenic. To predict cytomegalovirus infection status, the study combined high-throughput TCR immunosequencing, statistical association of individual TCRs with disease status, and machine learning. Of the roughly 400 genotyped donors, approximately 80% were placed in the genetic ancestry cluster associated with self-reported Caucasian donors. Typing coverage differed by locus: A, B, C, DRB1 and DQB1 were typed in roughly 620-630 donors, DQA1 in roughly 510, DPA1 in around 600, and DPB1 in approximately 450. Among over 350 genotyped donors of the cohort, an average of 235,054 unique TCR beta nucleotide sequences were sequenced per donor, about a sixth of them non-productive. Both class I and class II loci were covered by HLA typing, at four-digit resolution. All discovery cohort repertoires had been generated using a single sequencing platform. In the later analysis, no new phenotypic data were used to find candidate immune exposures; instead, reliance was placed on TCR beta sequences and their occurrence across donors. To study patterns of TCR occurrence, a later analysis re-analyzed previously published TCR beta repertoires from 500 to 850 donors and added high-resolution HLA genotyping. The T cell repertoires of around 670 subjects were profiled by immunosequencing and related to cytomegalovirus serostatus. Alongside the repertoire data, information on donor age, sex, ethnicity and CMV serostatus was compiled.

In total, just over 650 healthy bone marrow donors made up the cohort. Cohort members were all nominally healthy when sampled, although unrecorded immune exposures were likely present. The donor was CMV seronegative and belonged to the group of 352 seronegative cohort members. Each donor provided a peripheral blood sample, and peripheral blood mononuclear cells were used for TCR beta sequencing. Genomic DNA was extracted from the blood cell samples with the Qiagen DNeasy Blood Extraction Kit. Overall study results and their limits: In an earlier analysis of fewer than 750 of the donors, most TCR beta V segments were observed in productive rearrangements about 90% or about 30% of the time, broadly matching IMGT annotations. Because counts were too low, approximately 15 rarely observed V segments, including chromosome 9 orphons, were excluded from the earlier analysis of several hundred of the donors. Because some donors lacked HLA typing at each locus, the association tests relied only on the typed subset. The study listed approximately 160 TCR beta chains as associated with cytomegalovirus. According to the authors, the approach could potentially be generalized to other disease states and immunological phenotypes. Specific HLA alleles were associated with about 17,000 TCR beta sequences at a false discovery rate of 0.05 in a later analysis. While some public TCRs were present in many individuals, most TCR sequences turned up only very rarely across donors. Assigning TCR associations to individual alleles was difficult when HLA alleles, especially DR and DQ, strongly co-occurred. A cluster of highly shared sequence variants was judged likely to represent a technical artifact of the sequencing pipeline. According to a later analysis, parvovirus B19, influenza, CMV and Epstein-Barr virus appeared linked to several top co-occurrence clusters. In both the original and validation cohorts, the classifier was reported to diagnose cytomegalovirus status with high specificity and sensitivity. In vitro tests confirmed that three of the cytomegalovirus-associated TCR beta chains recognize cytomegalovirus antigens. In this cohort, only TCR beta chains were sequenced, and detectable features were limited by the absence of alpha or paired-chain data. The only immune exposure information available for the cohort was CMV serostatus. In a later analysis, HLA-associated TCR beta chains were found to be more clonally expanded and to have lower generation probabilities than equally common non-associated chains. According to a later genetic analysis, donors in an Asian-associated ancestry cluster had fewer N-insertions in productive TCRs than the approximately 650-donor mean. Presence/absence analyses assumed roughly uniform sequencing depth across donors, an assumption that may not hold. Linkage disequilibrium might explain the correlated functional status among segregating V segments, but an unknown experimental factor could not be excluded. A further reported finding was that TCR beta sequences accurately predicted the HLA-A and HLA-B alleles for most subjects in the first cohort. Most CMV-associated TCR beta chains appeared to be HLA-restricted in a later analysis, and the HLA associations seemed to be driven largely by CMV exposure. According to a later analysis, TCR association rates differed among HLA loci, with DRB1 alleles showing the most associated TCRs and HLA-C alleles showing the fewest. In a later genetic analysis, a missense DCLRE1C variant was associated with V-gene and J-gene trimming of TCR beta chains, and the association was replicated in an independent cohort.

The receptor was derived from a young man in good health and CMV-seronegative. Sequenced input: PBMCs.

The nucleotide sequence reads TGTGCCAGCAGCTCCCTTAGCGGGGGGGCTCTCTACGAGCAGTACTTC. Its translation reads: CASSSLSGGALYEQYF. The chain is encoded by TRBV7-6 joined to TRBJ2-7; TRBD2 lines up with 11 middle nucleotides. CDR1 and CDR2 are drawn from the germline V gene: SGHVS, FNYEAQ. Clipping removes 4 bases from V and 3 bases from J, with 8 as the unmatched junction base count. The CDR3 has 16 amino acids, counting the end cysteine and phenylalanine. Only CDR3 DNA is held: 48 bases, read in frame from base 1.